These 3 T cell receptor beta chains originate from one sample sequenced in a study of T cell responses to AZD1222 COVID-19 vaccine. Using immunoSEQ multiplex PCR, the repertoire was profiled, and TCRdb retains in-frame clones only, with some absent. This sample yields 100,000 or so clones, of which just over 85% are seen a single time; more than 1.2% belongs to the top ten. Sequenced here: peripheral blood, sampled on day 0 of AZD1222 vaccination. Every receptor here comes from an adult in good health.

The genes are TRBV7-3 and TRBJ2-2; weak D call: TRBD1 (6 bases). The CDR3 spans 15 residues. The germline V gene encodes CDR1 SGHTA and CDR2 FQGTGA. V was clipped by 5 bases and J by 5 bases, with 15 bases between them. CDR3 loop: CASSTGHSKTGELFF. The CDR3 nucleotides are TGTGCCAGCAGCACGGGACACTCTAAGACCGGGGAGCTGTTTTTT.

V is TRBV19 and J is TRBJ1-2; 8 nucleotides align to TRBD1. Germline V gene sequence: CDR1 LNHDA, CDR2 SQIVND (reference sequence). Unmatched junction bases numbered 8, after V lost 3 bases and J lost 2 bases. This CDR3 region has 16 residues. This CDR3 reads CASSMVTGVLNYGYTF. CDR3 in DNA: TGTGCCAGTAGTATGGTGACAGGGGTTCTCAACTATGGCTACACCTTC.

CDR3: CASSYGDSYGYTF. Here the CDR3 DNA reads TGTGCCAGCAGTTACGGGGACAGCTATGGCTACACCTTC. The chain employs TRBV6-2 or TRBV6-3 and TRBJ1-2; TRBD1 matches at 7 bases. V trimming: 2 bases; J trimming: 4 bases; junction bases outside the gene matches: 1. The CDR3 sequence is 13 residues long. Germline V gene sequence: CDR1 MNHEY, CDR2 SVGEGT.